This is a list of T cell receptor beta chains from one sample in a study of Graves' ophthalmopathy and Graves' hyperthyroidism. Each CDR3 protein gets one entry after TCRdb re-called the multiplex PCR reads with MiXCR. The top ten clones hold roughly 24% of a sample with almost 40,000 distinct CDR3 sequences, approximately 46% of them seen once. The sample taken for sequencing was peripheral blood. Source of these receptors: an adult woman with stable Graves' hyperthyroidism. The CDR3 runs from the conserved cysteine through the conserved F or W. The order of the fields is clone size, D gene, CDR3 length, V gene, J gene, CDR3 protein, CDR3 DNA. D genes are given only for firm matches. Clone sizes are given selectively: once, few, many, or a class where the clone is expanded.

few	NA	17	TRBV28	TRBJ2-3	CASSFRGTLTRTDTQYF	TGTGCCAGCAGTTTCAGGGGCACACTTACCCGCACAGATACGCAGTATTTT
NA	TRBD1	14	TRBV7-9	TRBJ2-5	CASSLGTEQETQYF	TGTGCCAGCAGCCTCGGGACAGAACAAGAGACCCAGTACTTC
NA	TRBD1	15	TRBV7-9	TRBJ2-7	CASSTGTGISYEQYF	TGTGCCAGCAGCACCGGGACAGGGATCTCCTACGAGCAGTACTTC
few	TRBD2	14	TRBV7-3	TRBJ2-7	CASSSLAGAYEQYF	TGTGCCAGCAGCTCATTAGCGGGAGCCTACGAGCAGTACTTC
NA	TRBD1	16	TRBV24-1	TRBJ2-5	CATSDSTGTGEETQYF	TGTGCCACCAGTGATTCCACCGGGACAGGGGAGGAGACCCAGTACTTC
NA	NA	13	TRBV5-1	TRBJ1-1	CANSFRPNTEAFF	TGCGCCAACAGCTTTAGACCGAACACTGAAGCTTTCTTT
NA	TRBD1	15	TRBV6-5	TRBJ2-7	CASSLDRALSYEQYF	TGTGCCAGCAGTTTGGACAGGGCACTTTCCTACGAGCAGTACTTC
NA	TRBD1	15	TRBV7-9	TRBJ2-5	CASSVGTGGLETQYF	TGTGCCAGCAGCGTGGGGACAGGGGGGTTAGAGACCCAGTACTTC
many	NA	12	TRBV10-2	TRBJ1-1	CASETERTEAFF	TGCGCCAGCGAGACCGAACGGACTGAAGCTTTCTTT
many	NA	13	TRBV6-6	TRBJ1-1	CASRAGTNTEAFF	TGTGCCAGCAGAGCCGGTACGAACACTGAAGCTTTCTTT
NA	NA	13	TRBV2	TRBJ1-6	CASAGQNNSPLHF	TGTGCCAGCGCTGGCCAGAATAATTCACCCCTCCACTTT
NA	TRBD1	13	TRBV20-1	TRBJ1-2	CSALRDRGYGYTF	TGCAGTGCTCTCCGGGACAGGGGGTATGGCTACACCTTC
NA	NA	12	TRBV15	TRBJ1-2	CAIRGQNYGYTF	TGTGCCATCCGAGGCCAGAACTATGGCTACACCTTC
NA	NA	14	TRBV28	TRBJ2-5	CASSPPNRRETQYF	TGTGCCAGCAGCCCCCCTAACAGGAGGGAGACCCAGTACTTC
once	TRBD1	16	TRBV12-3/TRBV12-4	TRBJ1-2	CASSDSRTGGASGYTF	TGTGCCAGCAGCGACTCCAGGACAGGGGGCGCATCTGGCTACACCTTC
NA	TRBD1	14	TRBV20-1	TRBJ1-2	CSASSGTVAYGYTF	TGCAGTGCTAGCTCCGGGACAGTGGCCTATGGCTACACCTTC
NA	NA	14	TRBV20-1	TRBJ1-2	CNARTGPREYGYTF	TGCAATGCTAGAACAGGCCCGAGAGAATATGGCTACACCTTC
NA	NA	14	TRBV7-9	TRBJ1-1	CASSPGSTRTEAFF	TGTGCCAGCAGCCCGGGGTCCACCAGGACTGAAGCTTTCTTT
many	NA	17	TRBV6-6	TRBJ1-5	CASSYRASGFSNQPQHF	TGTGCCAGCAGTTATAGGGCATCCGGATTCAGCAATCAGCCCCAGCATTTT
once	NA	15	TRBV5-1	TRBJ2-2	CASSAGTYNTGELFF	TGCGCCAGCAGCGCCGGGACTTACAACACCGGGGAGCTGTTTTTT
NA	NA	13	TRBV20-1	TRBJ2-5	CSAPVSVAGTQYF	TGCAGTGCCCCCGTCTCCGTCGCCGGGACCCAGTACTTC
once	NA	15	TRBV5-1	TRBJ2-7	CASSSRLGRGYEQYF	TGCGCCAGCAGCTCGAGGTTAGGCAGGGGATACGAGCAGTACTTC
NA	TRBD2	14	TRBV20-1	TRBJ2-7	CSAIGGGVRYEQYF	TGCAGTGCTATCGGGGGGGGAGTGAGATACGAGCAGTACTTC
NA	TRBD1	14	TRBV5-1	TRBJ2-7	CASSLGTGNYEQYF	TGCGCCAGCAGCTTGGGGACAGGGAACTACGAGCAGTACTTC
few	TRBD2	15	TRBV19	TRBJ2-7	CASSLLAGDSYEQYF	TGTGCCAGTAGCCTACTAGCGGGAGACTCCTACGAGCAGTACTTC
many	NA	12	TRBV10-3	TRBJ2-2	CAITKPTGELFF	TGTGCCATCACAAAGCCAACCGGGGAGCTGTTTTTT
many	NA	12	TRBV29-1	TRBJ1-2	CSVFGIAYGYTF	TGCAGCGTTTTTGGGATTGCTTATGGCTACACCTTC
many	TRBD1	16	TRBV6-5	TRBJ1-2	CASSYFGTGDYYGYTF	TGTGCCAGCAGTTACTTTGGGACAGGGGATTACTATGGCTACACCTTC
many	TRBD1	17	TRBV11-2	TRBJ2-6	CASSLGQGLTGANVLTF	TGTGCCAGCAGCTTAGGACAGGGTCTAACTGGGGCCAACGTCCTGACTTTC
NA	TRBD1	14	TRBV29-1	TRBJ1-2	CSVVGQGASYGYTF	TGCAGCGTTGTCGGGCAGGGGGCAAGTTATGGCTACACCTTC
many	NA	15	TRBV7-8	TRBJ2-5	CASSLPRQTRGDQYF	TGTGCCAGCAGCTTACCTCGACAGACCCGTGGAGACCAGTACTTC
NA	TRBD1	17	TRBV7-9	TRBJ2-7	CASSQDFGDSPTYEQYF	TGTGCCAGCAGCCAAGATTTCGGGGACAGCCCTACCTACGAGCAGTACTTC
many	NA	14	TRBV7-8	TRBJ2-7	CASSPKGHPYEQYF	TGTGCCAGCAGCCCAAAAGGACATCCGTACGAGCAGTACTTC
NA	NA	13	TRBV29-1	TRBJ2-6	CSVELGLANTEAF	TGCAGCGTTGAACTGGGACTGGCGAACACTGAAGCTTTC
many	TRBD2	15	TRBV7-2	TRBJ2-7	CASRPATSGIYEQYF	TGTGCCAGCAGACCCGCGACTAGCGGGATCTACGAGCAGTACTTC
NA	NA	15	TRBV9	TRBJ2-1	CASSVEPAAYNEQFF	TGTGCCAGCAGCGTAGAGCCAGCGGCCTACAATGAGCAGTTCTTC
many	TRBD2	13	TRBV3-1	TRBJ2-7	CASSQGPGTTQYF	TGTGCCAGCAGCCAAGGGCCTGGGACTACGCAGTACTTC
NA	NA	17	TRBV7-9	TRBJ2-7	CASSRLSGTQFSYEQYF	TGTGCTAGCAGCCGATTATCCGGGACACAATTCTCCTACGAGCAGTACTTC
many	TRBD2	14	TRBV6-5	TRBJ2-7	CASSYGGSVHEQYF	TGTGCCAGCAGTTACGGCGGGAGTGTTCACGAGCAGTACTTC
many	NA	13	TRBV11-3	TRBJ1-2	CASSPEGRQGYTF	TGTGCCAGCAGCCCCGAGGGCCGTCAGGGCTACACCTTC
many	NA	15	TRBV5-1	TRBJ1-1	CASSLVRQQNTEAFF	TGCGCCAGCAGCTTGGTAAGACAGCAAAACACTGAAGCTTTCTTT
many	NA	11	TRBV12-3/TRBV12-4	TRBJ1-2	CASSLRRDHTF	TGTGCCAGCAGTTTAAGGAGAGATCACACCTTC
many	TRBD2	16	TRBV6-5	TRBJ2-3	CASSLTSGLFTDTQYF	TGTGCCAGCTCTCTGACTAGCGGCCTTTTCACAGATACGCAGTATTTT
many	TRBD2	15	TRBV3-1	TRBJ2-3	CASSHSGRNTDTQYF	TGTGCCAGCAGCCATAGCGGGAGGAACACAGATACGCAGTATTTT
NA	TRBD2	17	TRBV2	TRBJ2-2	CASSDDGLAGNTGELFF	TGTGCCAGCAGTGATGATGGACTAGCGGGGAACACCGGGGAGCTGTTTTTT
NA	NA	15	TRBV29-1	TRBJ1-2	CSVAGSEGQIYGYTF	TGCAGCGTTGCCGGCAGTGAAGGACAGATCTATGGCTACACCTTC
medium-sized	NA	13	TRBV29-1	TRBJ2-2	CSVKGMNTGELFF	TGCAGCGTTAAGGGAATGAACACCGGGGAGCTGTTTTTT
many	NA	13	TRBV6-1	TRBJ1-5	CASSPERLEPQHF	TGTGCCAGCAGTCCGGAACGGCTCGAGCCCCAGCATTTT
NA	NA	15	TRBV7-9	TRBJ2-5	CASSVREAEGETQCF	TGTGCCAGCAGCGTACGGGAGGCGGAGGGGGAGACCCAGTGCTTC
NA	TRBD2	16	TRBV7-2	TRBJ2-7	CASSPEAGGYSYEQYF	TGTGCCAGCAGCCCGGAAGCGGGAGGGTACTCCTACGAGCAGTACTTC